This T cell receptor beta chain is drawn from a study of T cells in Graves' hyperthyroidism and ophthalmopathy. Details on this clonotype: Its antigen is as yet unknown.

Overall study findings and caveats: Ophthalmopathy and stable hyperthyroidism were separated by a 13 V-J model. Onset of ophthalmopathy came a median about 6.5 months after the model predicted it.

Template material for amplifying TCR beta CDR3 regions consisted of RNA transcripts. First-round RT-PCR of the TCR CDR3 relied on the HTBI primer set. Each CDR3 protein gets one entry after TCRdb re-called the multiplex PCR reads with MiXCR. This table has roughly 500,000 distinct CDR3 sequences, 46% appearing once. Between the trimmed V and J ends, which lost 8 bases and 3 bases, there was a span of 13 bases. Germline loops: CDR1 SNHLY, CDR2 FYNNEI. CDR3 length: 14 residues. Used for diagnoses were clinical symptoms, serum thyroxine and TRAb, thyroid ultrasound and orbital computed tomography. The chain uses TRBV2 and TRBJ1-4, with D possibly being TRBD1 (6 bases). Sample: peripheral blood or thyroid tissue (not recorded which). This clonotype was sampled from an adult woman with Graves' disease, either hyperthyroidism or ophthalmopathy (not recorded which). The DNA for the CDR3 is TGTGCCAGCCTCGAACAGGGTCCTAATGAAAAACTGTTTTTT. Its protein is CASLEQGPNEKLFF.